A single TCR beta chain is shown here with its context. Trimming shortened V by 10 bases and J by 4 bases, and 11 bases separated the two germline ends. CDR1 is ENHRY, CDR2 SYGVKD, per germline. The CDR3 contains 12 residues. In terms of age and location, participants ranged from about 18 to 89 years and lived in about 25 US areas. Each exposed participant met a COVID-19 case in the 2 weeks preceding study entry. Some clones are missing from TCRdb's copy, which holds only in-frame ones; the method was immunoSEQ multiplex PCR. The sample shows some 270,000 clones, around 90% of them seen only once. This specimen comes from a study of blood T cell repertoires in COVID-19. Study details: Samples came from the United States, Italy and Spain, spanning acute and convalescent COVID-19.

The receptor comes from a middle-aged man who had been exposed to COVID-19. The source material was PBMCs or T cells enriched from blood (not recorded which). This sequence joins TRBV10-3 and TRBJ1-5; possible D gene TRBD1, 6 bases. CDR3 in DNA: TGTGCCACCGCGACAGGTAATCAGCCCCAGCATTTT. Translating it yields CATATGNQPQHF.